These 22 T cell receptor beta chains share one sample of origin, sequenced in a study of a mutant IDH1 vaccine in newly diagnosed glioma. The repertoire was sequenced with immunoSEQ multiplex PCR; TCRdb's copy has only in-frame clones and lacks some. The sample contains tens of thousands of clones, around four fifths of which appear only once. These TCRs are of unknown antigen specificity. Specified time point: week 35, safety follow-up. The vaccine gave 300 ug of a 20-mer mutant IDH1 peptide subcutaneously per dose. Specimen: PBMCs, collected from a glioma patient whose treatment included an IDH1 peptide vaccine. The receptors derive from a man aged 25 to 40 with glioma.

This chain joins TRBV7-9 and TRBJ1-1; 10 bases fit TRBD1. Trimming took 3 bases from V and 4 from J; bases not matched to a gene: 2. The germline V gene has CDR1 SEHNR and CDR2 FQNEAQ (reference sequence). This CDR3 is built from 14 residues. The CDR3 DNA is TGTGCCAGCAGCTTGGGACAGGGGCCCACTGAAGCTTTCTTT. This encodes CASSLGQGPTEAFF.

In this sample, this clone turned up a few times. The rearrangement joins TRBV5-1 to TRBJ2-1; TRBD1 is a possible D gene (6 bases). Trimming stripped 1 base from V and 7 bases from J, with 12 bases between. Germline V gene sequence: CDR1 SGHRS, CDR2 YFSETQ. The CDR3 length is 14 residues. The CDR3 DNA follows: TGCGCCAGCAGCTTGACACAGGGAGCAAATGAGCAGTTCTTC. The encoded protein is CASSLTQGANEQFF.

The chain joins TRBV4-1 to TRBJ2-1; 7 bases map to TRBD1. Germline CDR1 MGHRA, CDR2 YSYEKL. J lost 4 bases, V lost 1 base, and 4 bases had no gene match. The CDR3 is made up of 15 amino acids. The CDR3 here is CASSQVETGYNEQFF. Here the CDR3 DNA reads TGCGCCAGCAGCCAAGTTGAGACAGGGTACAATGAGCAGTTCTTC.

The rearrangement links TRBV2 to TRBJ2-2; 11 bases line up with TRBD2. This CDR3 spans 17 amino acids. Germline loops: CDR1 SNHLY, CDR2 FYNNEI. The V gene end was trimmed by 7 bases and the J gene end by 1 base; junction bases not matched to a gene: 8. CDR3 in amino acids: CASTRSGTSGNTGELFF. The CDR3 nucleotides are TGTGCCAGCACCAGGTCGGGGACTAGCGGGAACACCGGGGAGCTGTTTTTT. The full variable domain, its missing parts supplied by reference TRBV2 and TRBJ2-2, is EPEVTQTPSHQVTQMGQEVILRCVPISNHLYFYWYRQILGQKVEFLVSFYNNEISEKSEIFDDQFSVERPDGSNFTLKIRSTKLEDSAMYFCASTRSGTSGNTGELFFGEGSRLTVL.

V usage is TRBV5-1 and J usage is TRBJ2-3, with 8 bases fitting TRBD2. V trimming: 7 bases; J trimming: 0 bases; junction bases outside the gene matches: 7. In germline, CDR1 is SGHRS, CDR2 YFSETQ. This CDR3 has 15 amino acids. The CDR3 DNA sequence: TGCGCCAGCGGGTCGGGGGGGCTGAGCACAGATACGCAGTATTTT. It translates to CASGSGGLSTDTQYF.

V is TRBV5-6 and J is TRBJ2-7; D perhaps matches TRBD1 (6 bases). Germline V gene data show CDR1 as SGHDT and CDR2 as YYEEEE. Deletions cut 0 bases from V and 5 bases from J, with 18 bases between. This CDR3 spans 16 amino acids. DNA for the CDR3: TGTGCCAGCAGCTTGGTTTCGGGTCAGGGGATCCACGAGCAGTACTTC. It encodes CASSLVSGQGIHEQYF.

This clone has only one observation. The chain links TRBV19 to TRBJ1-1; D perhaps matches TRBD1 (6 bases). The V and J ends lost 7 bases and 3 bases respectively, with 21 bases between them. Per germline, CDR1 LNHDA and CDR2 SQIVND (reference sequence). The length of the CDR3 is 16 residues. CDR3 region: CASKAWGGRADTEAFF. CDR3 sequence (DNA): TGTGCCAGTAAGGCGTGGGGGGGCAGGGCGGACACTGAAGCTTTCTTT.

The J gene is TRBJ2-7, the V gene TRBV6-5; D gene unclear. The CDR3 is 13 residues long. The V end lost 2 bases, the J end lost 4 bases, and 9 bases lay between the germline ends. Per germline, CDR1 MNHEY and CDR2 SVGAGI. CDR3 coding DNA: TGTGCCAGCAGTTACGGGCAGTATTACGAGCAGTACTTC. Translation gives CASSYGQYYEQYF.

The rearrangement joins TRBV9 to TRBJ2-1; 8 bases match TRBD2. V gave up 5 bases and J gave up 5 bases; unmatched junction bases: 6. Germline CDR1 is SGDLS and CDR2 is YYNGEE. The CDR3 is made up of 14 amino acids. CDR3 region: CASRRRGGNNEQFF. As DNA, the CDR3 is TGTGCCAGCAGAAGACGGGGGGGAAACAATGAGCAGTTCTTC.

The gene calls are TRBV15 and TRBJ2-2; D uncertain. There are 14 residues in the CDR3. V was trimmed by 1 base and J by 7 bases, leaving 10 bases between them. CDR1 is LNHNV, CDR2 YYDKDF, per germline (reference sequence). CDR3 in DNA: TGTGCCACCAGCAGAGCCCCGGGCGTCGGGGAGCTGTTTTTT. Translating it yields CATSRAPGVGELFF.

The chain carries TRBV19 and TRBJ2-7; D is possibly TRBD1 (6 bases). In germline, CDR1 is LNHDA, CDR2 SQIVND (reference sequence). The CDR3 sequence is 19 residues long. The germline V and J ends were trimmed by 3 bases and 0 bases, with 24 bases remaining between them. CDR3 coding DNA: TGTGCCAGTAGTATGGGGGACATGACTCCAAATCCTCGCTCCTACGAGCAGTACTTC. The encoded protein is CASSMGDMTPNPRSYEQYF.

The gene calls are TRBV7-9 and TRBJ1-2; 7 bases map to TRBD1. The V and J ends lost 7 bases and 4 bases, in that order; junction bases with no gene match: 6. CDR1 SEHNR and CDR2 FQNEAQ come from the germline V gene (reference sequence). The CDR3 extends over 13 amino acids. The CDR3 sequence is CASTSPGGYGYTF. CDR3 nucleotides: TGTGCCAGCACAAGCCCAGGGGGCTATGGCTACACCTTC. The whole variable domain, remainder taken from reference TRBV7-9 and TRBJ1-2, is DTGVSQNPRHKITKRGQNVTFRCDPISEHNRLYWYRQTLGQGPEFLTYFQNEAQLEKSRLLSDRFSAERPKGSFSTLEIQRTEQGDSAMYLCASTSPGGYGYTFGSGTRLTVV.

The rearrangement joins TRBV18 to TRBJ1-4, with 9 nucleotides matching TRBD1. The J segment lost 8 bases and the V segment lost 3 bases, leaving 4 bases of the junction unmatched. This CDR3 comprises 14 residues. Germline values: CDR1 KGHSH, CDR2 LQKENI. In DNA form, the CDR3 reads TGTGCCAGCTCACCGGGACAGGGAAAAGAAAAACTGTTTTTT. As protein: CASSPGQGKEKLFF.

The rearrangement links TRBV27 to TRBJ1-3; 7 bases agree with TRBD1. The CDR3 runs to 14 residues. Germline V gene lookup returns CDR1 MNHEY and CDR2 SMNVEV (reference sequence). V trimming: 5 bases; J trimming: 5 bases; junction bases outside the gene matches: 6. Here the CDR3 DNA reads TGTGCCAGCAGTCCACGGGACAGCAGAAACACCATATATTTT. Its translation: CASSPRDSRNTIYF.

The chain combines TRBV6-5 with TRBJ1-1; D remains unclear. V lost 4 bases, J lost 1 base, and 16 bases lay in between. From germline, CDR1 is MNHEY and CDR2 SVGAGI. The CDR3 covers 16 residues. For the CDR3, the DNA is TGTGCCAGCAGTTCCATCTGGGCGGTGAAGAACACTGAAGCTTTCTTT. Its translation is CASSSIWAVKNTEAFF.

The chain couples TRBV9 to TRBJ2-2; 9 bases are a match to TRBD1. J was trimmed by 1 base and V by 4 bases; bases with no gene match: 5. The CDR3 consists of 16 residues. CDR1 is SGDLS and CDR2 is YYNGEE in the germline V gene. CDR3 region: CASSPRQGGNTGELFF. The CDR3 nucleotides read TGTGCCAGCAGCCCAAGACAGGGGGGGAACACCGGGGAGCTGTTTTTT.

This clone was found once. The chain employs TRBV14 and TRBJ1-3; D remains ambiguous. Germline V lookup: CDR1 SGHDN, CDR2 FVKESK. Trimming left V 3 bases short and J 0 bases short, with 12 bases between. The CDR3 extends over 16 amino acids. The CDR3 sequence is CASSQTPGSSGNTIYF. The CDR3, as DNA: TGTGCCAGCAGCCAGACCCCCGGGAGCTCTGGAAACACCATATATTTT.

The chain joins TRBV29-1 to TRBJ1-2; D remains unclear. Trimming took 5 bases from V and 7 from J, leaving 2 bases between them. Germline CDR1 and CDR2: SQVTM and ANQGSEA. The CDR3 runs 8 residues. Here the CDR3 DNA reads TGCAGCGTTAGTGGCTACACCTTC. It is translated as CSVSGYTF.

This clone appeared a single time. This chain links TRBV6-5 with TRBJ2-7; the D is unclear. Germline V gives CDR1 MNHEY, CDR2 SVGAGI. With 2 bases removed from V and 0 bases from J, the gap between germline ends came to 11 bases. The CDR3 loop spans 15 amino acids. CDR3 coding DNA: TGTGCCAGCAGTTACCTTGAGGCCGGCTCCTACGAGCAGTACTTC. Its protein is CASSYLEAGSYEQYF.

The chain employs TRBV15 and TRBJ2-3; TRBD2 might be the D (6 bases). In germline, CDR1 is LNHNV, CDR2 YYDKDF (reference sequence). With 1 base removed from V and 1 base from J, the gap between germline ends came to 12 bases. The CDR3 has 16 amino acids. The CDR3, as DNA: TGTGCCACCAGCAGAGTTGCGGGGTCGGGCACAGATACGCAGTATTTT. Translated, it gives CATSRVAGSGTDTQYF.

This sequence joins TRBV18 and TRBJ1-1, with D maybe TRBD1 (5 bases). The germline gives CDR1 KGHSH, CDR2 LQKENI. The CDR3 spans 17 residues. V dropped 3 bases and J dropped 3 bases, with 20 bases sitting between them. This chain's CDR3 is CASSPPGGMRSDTEAFF. Here the CDR3 DNA reads TGTGCCAGCTCACCCCCCGGGGGAATGAGGAGCGACACTGAAGCTTTCTTT.

The genes are TRBV10-3 and TRBJ1-1, with D possibly TRBD1 on 5 matching bases. V lost 3 bases and J lost 3, with 11 bases in between. The CDR3 has 14 amino acids. CDR1 and CDR2 from the germline V gene are ENHRY and SYGVKD. The CDR3 region is CAISEPVGDTEAFF. The CDR3 nucleotides are TGTGCCATCAGTGAACCCGTAGGGGACACTGAAGCTTTCTTT.